This TCR beta chain was sequenced in a study of T-cell reconstitution after alpha-beta-depleted transplantation in children. This CDR3 is 15 amino acids long. The ends were cut back, 4 bases at V and 2 bases at J, with 12 bases in the middle. Per germline, CDR1 LGHDT and CDR2 YNNKEL (reference sequence). This clonotype was seen a few times. It was with unique molecular identifiers that the TCRbeta library was prepared. TCRdb ran MiXCR on the PCR reads and lists one entry per CDR3 protein. Of a few hundred thousand distinct CDR3 sequences listed, around 18% were seen once; the top ten hold approximately 3%.

The specimen was PBMCs from the stem cell graft donor, collected from the stem cell graft. This receptor was taken from a human donor who donated a stem cell graft to a child with acute lymphoblastic leukemia. The V gene is TRBV3-1, the J gene TRBJ2-1; possible D gene TRBD1, 6 bases. The CDR3 protein is CASSPPGTPYNEQFF. The CDR3 DNA reads as TGTGCCAGCAGCCCACCCGGGACACCCTACAATGAGCAGTTCTTC.